This TCR beta chain was sequenced for a study of vaccination effects on CD4 cells after COVID-19. Study-wide points: Infection-derived and vaccine-derived clones contracted markedly late after vaccination.

TCRdb's copy holds only in-frame clones and misses some; the assay was immunoSEQ multiplex PCR. The table has more than 20,000 clones, around 72% seen once; the top ten hold roughly a fifth. With regard to this clone: Antigen unknown.

With the ViraFEST assay, the study expanded antigen-specific CD4+ T cells using viral peptide pools, then sequenced them. On roughly day 10 of culture, CD4+ T cells were separated out. Absence of prior SARS-CoV-2 infection characterized the vaccine recipients, who showed negative nucleocapsid antibodies. Both day 3 and day 7 saw half the medium replaced with IL-2 medium. The CDR3 is made up of 15 amino acids. V gave up 1 base and J gave up 1 base, with 11 bases separating them. Germline V gives CDR1 SGHDT, CDR2 YYEEEE. The V and J genes are TRBV5-6 and TRBJ1-1, with D unclear. This receptor was obtained from a human donor who received a COVID-19 vaccine. The specimen was CD4+ T cells from PBMCs cultured with HCoV-NL63 spike peptides, collected before COVID-19 vaccination. CDR3 amino acids: CASSLNTQPNTEAFF. As DNA, the CDR3 is TGTGCCAGCAGCTTGAATACACAGCCGAACACTGAAGCTTTCTTT.